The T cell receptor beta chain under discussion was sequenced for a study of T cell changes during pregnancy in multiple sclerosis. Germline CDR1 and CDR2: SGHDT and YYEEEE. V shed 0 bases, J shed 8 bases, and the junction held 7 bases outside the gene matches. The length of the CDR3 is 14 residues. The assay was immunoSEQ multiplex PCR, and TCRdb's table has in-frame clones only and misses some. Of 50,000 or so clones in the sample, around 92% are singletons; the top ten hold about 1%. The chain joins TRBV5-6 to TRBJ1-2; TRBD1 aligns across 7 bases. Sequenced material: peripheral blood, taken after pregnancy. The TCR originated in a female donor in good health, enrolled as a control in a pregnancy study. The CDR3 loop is CASSLAGQPGGYTF. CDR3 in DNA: TGTGCCAGCAGCTTGGCGGGACAGCCAGGCGGCTACACCTTC.